This TCR beta chain was profiled in a study of T cells in Graves' hyperthyroidism and ophthalmopathy. J lost 6 bases, V lost 4 bases, and 9 bases had no gene match. CDR3 size: 16 residues. With respect to this clonotype: Its antigen is not known.

Amplification of TCR beta CDR3 regions used RNA as the template. When the TCR CDR3 underwent first-round RT-PCR, the HTBI primer set was used. MiXCR was run by TCRdb on the multiplex PCR reads, yielding one entry per CDR3 protein. Counted here are 550,000 to 600,000 distinct CDR3 sequences, more than 45% occurring once; the ten biggest clones make up around 20%. Study-wide results and caveats: Blood shared most expanded thyroid clonotypes above 0.001.

The receptor was derived from an adult woman with Graves' disease, either hyperthyroidism or ophthalmopathy (not recorded which). The V and J genes are TRBV12-3 or TRBV12-4 and TRBJ1-1; 12 positions agree with TRBD1. Sequenced sample: peripheral blood or thyroid tissue (not recorded which). In DNA, the CDR3 is TGTGCCAGCAGTTGGCCGGGACAGGGGGCATCAGCTGAAGCTTTCTTT. Translation: CASSWPGQGASAEAFF.